This T cell receptor (beta chain) stems from a study of T cells in Graves' hyperthyroidism and ophthalmopathy. Points from the study as a whole: Ophthalmopathy was told apart from stable hyperthyroidism by a 13 V-J model. Appearing also in blood were most of the thyroid clonotypes expanded above 0.001. The model anticipated ophthalmopathy a median around 6 months pre-onset.

Thyroid ultrasound, orbital computed tomography, clinical symptoms, and serum thyroxine and TRAb underpinned diagnoses. This clonotype appeared once. Its matching antigen is unknown. Germline-derived CDR1 and CDR2 are SGHVS and FQNEAQ. This CDR3 has 19 residues. Trimming cost V 6 bases and J 7 bases, with 31 bases left between them. TCR beta CDR3 region amplification was performed from RNA transcripts. The HTBI primer set served for first-round RT-PCR of the TCR CDR3. TCRdb itself ran the multiplex PCR reads through MiXCR, one entry per CDR3 protein. The repertoire holds 450,000 to 700,000 distinct CDR3 sequences, 46% seen once, with 15% to 20% in the top ten.

This receptor was obtained from an adult woman with Graves' disease, either hyperthyroidism or ophthalmopathy (not recorded which). The sequenced material came from peripheral blood or thyroid tissue (not recorded which). The genes are TRBV7-8 and TRBJ1-5, with D perhaps TRBD1 (6 bases). For the CDR3, the DNA is TGTGCCAGCAGTATAGCGGGGAACAACGGGGACATTTTACAGCAGCCCCAGCATTTT. This codes for CASSIAGNNGDILQQPQHF.